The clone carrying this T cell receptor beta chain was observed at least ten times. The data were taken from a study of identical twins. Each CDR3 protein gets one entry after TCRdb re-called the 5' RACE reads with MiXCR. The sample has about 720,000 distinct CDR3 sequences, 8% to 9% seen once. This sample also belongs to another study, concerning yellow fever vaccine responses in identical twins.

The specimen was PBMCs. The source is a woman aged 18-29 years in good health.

This chain's CDR3 is CSVVPAGGYNEQFF. In nucleotides, the CDR3 is TGCAGCGTTGTTCCAGCGGGAGGGTACAATGAGCAGTTCTTC. The rearrangement uses TRBV29-1 and TRBJ2-1; TRBD2 matches 10 bases. This CDR3 is 14 amino acids long. After removal of 4 bases from V and 4 bases from J, the junction contained 4 bases not matched to a gene. Germline lookup yields CDR1 SQVTM and CDR2 ANQGSEA.